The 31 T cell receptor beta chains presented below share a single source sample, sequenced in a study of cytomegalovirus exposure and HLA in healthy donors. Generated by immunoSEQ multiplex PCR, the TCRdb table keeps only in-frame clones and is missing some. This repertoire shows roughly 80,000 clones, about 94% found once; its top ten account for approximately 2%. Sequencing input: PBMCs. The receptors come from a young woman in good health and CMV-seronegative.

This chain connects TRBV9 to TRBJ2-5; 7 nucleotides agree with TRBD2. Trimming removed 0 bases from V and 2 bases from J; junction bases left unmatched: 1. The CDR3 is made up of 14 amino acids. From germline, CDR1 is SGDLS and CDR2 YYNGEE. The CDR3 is CASSVAGGQETQYF. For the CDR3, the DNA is TGTGCCAGCAGCGTAGCGGGGGGTCAAGAGACCCAGTACTTC.

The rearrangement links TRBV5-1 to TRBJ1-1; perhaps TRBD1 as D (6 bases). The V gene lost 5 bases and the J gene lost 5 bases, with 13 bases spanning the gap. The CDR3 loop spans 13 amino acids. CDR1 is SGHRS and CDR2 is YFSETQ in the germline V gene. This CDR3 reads CASRGGIGTEAFF. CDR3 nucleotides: TGCGCCAGCAGAGGGGGTATTGGGACTGAAGCTTTCTTT.

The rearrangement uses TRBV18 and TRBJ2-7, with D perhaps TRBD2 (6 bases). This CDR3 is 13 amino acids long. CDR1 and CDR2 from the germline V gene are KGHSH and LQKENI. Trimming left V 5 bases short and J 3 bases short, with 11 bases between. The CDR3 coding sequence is TGTGCCAGCTCAGGGCAGACTAGCTACGAGCAGTACTTC. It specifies CASSGQTSYEQYF.

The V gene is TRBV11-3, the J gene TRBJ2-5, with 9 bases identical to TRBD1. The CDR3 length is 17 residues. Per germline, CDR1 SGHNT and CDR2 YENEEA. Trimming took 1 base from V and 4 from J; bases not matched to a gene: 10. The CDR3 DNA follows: TGTGCCAGCAGCTTAGGACCGGGACAGGGCCTTGGAGAGACCCAGTACTTC. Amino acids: CASSLGPGQGLGETQYF.

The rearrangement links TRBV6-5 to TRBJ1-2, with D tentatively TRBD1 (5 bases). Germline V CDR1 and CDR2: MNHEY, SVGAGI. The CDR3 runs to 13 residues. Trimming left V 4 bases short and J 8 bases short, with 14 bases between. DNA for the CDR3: TGTGCCAGCAGTTCGACAGTCCCAGACGGCTACACCTTC. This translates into CASSSTVPDGYTF.

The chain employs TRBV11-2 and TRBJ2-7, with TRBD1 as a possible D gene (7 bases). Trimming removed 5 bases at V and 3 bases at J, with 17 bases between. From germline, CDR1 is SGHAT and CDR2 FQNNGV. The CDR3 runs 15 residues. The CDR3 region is CASSRTRDRNYEQYF. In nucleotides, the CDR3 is TGTGCCAGCAGCCGAACGCGGGACAGAAACTACGAGCAGTACTTC.

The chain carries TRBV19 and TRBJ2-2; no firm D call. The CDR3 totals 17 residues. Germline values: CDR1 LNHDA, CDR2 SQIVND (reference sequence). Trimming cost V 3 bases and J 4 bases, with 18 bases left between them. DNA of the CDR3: TGTGCCAGTAGTATCAGCGAGTTGAGGCCCAGCACCGGGGAGCTGTTTTTT. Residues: CASSISELRPSTGELFF.

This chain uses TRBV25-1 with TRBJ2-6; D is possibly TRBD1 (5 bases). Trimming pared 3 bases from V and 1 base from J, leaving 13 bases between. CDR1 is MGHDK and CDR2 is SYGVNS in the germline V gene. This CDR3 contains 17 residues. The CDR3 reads CASSDSRGKSGANVLTF. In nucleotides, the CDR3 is TGTGCCAGCAGTGATTCTAGGGGAAAGTCTGGGGCCAACGTCCTGACTTTC.

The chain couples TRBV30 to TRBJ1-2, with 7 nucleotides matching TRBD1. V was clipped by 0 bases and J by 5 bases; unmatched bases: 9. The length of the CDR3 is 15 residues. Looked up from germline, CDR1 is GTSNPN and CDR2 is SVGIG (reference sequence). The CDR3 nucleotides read TGTGCCTGGAGTGTACTGGGGGCAGGGGGGTATGGCTACACCTTC. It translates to CAWSVLGAGGYGYTF.

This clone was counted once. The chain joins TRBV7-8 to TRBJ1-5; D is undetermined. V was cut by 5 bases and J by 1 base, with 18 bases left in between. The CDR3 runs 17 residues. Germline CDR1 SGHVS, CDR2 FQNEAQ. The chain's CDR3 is CASSPMLWARSNQPQHF. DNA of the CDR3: TGTGCCAGCAGCCCCATGTTATGGGCAAGGAGCAATCAGCCCCAGCATTTT.

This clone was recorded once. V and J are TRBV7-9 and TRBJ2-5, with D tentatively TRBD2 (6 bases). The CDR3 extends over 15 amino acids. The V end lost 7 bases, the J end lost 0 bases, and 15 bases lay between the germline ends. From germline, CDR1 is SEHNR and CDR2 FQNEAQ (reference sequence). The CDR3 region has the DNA TGTGCCAGCATCTCAATTTTAGCGGACCAAGAGACCCAGTACTTC. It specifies CASISILADQETQYF.

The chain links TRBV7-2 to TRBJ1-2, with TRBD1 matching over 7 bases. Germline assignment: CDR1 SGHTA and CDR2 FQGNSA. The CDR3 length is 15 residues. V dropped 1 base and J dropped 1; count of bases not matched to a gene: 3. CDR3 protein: CASSLGTGYNYGYTF. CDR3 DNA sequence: TGTGCCAGCAGCTTAGGGACAGGATATAACTATGGCTACACCTTC.

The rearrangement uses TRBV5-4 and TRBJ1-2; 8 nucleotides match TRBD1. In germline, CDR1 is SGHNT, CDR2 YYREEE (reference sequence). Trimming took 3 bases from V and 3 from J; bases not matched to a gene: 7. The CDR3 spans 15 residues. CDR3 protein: CASSSRQGSHYGYTF. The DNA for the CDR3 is TGTGCCAGCAGCTCCAGACAGGGGTCCCACTATGGCTACACCTTC.

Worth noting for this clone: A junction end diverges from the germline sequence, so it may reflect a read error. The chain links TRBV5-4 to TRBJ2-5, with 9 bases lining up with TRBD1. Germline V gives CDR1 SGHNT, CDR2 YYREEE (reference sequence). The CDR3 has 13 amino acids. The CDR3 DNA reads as TGTGCCAGCAGATTGGACAGGGGAAAGACCCAGTACTTC. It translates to CASRLDRGKTQYF.

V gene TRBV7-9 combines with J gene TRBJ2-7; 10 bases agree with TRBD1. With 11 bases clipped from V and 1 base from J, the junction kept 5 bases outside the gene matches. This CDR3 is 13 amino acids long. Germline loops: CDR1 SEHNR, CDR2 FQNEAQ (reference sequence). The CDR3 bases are TGTGCCGCAGGGGACAGGGGTTCCTACGAGCAGTACTTC. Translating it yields CAAGDRGSYEQYF.

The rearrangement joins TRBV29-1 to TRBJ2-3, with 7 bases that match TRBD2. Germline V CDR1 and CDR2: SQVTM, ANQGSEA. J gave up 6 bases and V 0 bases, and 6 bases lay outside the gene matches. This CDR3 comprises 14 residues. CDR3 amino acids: CSVEEPTSVDTQYF. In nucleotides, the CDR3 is TGCAGCGTTGAAGAACCCACTAGCGTGGATACGCAGTATTTT.

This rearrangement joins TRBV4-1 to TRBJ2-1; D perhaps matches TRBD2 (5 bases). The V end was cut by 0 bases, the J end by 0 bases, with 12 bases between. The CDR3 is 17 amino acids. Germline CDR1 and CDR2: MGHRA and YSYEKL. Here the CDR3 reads CASSQDGGASSYNEQFF. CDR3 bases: TGCGCCAGCAGCCAAGATGGAGGAGCAAGCTCCTACAATGAGCAGTTCTTC.

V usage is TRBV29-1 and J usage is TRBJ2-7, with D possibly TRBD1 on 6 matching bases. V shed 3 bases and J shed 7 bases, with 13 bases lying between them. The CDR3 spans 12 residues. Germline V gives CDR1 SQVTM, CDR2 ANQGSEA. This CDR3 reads CSVDQGPGEQYF. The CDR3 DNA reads TGCAGCGTTGATCAGGGGCCAGGAGAGCAGTACTTC.

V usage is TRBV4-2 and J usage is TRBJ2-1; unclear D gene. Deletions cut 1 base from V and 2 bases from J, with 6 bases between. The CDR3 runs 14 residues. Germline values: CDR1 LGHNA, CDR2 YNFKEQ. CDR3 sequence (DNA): TGTGCCAGCAGCCAAGTATCCGCCTACAATGAGCAGTTCTTC. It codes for CASSQVSAYNEQFF.

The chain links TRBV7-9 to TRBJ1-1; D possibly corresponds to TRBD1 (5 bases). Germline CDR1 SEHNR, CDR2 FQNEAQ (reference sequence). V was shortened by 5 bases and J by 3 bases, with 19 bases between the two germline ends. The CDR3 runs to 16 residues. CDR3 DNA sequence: TGTGCCAGCAGCGCAGGAGGGGTTTTAGCTTACACTGAAGCTTTCTTT. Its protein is CASSAGGVLAYTEAFF.

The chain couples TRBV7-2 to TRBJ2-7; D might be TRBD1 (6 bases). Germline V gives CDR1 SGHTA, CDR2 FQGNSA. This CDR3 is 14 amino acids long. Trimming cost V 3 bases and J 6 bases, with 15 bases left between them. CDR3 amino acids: CASSFEQGPSEQYF. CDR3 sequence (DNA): TGTGCCAGCAGCTTCGAACAGGGACCAAGCGAGCAGTACTTC.

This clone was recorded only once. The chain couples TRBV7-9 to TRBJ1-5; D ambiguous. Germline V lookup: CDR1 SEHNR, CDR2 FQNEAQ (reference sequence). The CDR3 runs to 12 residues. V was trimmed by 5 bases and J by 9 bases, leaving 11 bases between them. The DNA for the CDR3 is TGTGCCAGCAGCCCAACTACGGGGCCCCAGCATTTT. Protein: CASSPTTGPQHF.

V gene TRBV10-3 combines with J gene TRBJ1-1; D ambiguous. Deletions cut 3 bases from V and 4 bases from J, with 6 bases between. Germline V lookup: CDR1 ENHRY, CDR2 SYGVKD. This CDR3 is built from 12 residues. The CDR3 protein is CAISDTSTEAFF. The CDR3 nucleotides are TGTGCCATCAGTGATACCAGCACTGAAGCTTTCTTT.

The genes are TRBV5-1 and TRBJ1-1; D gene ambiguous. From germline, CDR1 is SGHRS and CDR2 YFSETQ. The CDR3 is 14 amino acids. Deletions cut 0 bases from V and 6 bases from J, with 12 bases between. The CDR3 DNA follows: TGCGCCAGCAGCTTGGTGGCGGGGTCTCCTGAAGCTTTCTTT. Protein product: CASSLVAGSPEAFF.

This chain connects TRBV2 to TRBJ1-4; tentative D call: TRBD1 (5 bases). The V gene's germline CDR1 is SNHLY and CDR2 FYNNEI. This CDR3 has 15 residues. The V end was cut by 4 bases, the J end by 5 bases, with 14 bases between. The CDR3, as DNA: TGTGCCAGCAGTGGAAGGGAACCAGGGAATGAAAAACTGTTTTTT. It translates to CASSGREPGNEKLFF.

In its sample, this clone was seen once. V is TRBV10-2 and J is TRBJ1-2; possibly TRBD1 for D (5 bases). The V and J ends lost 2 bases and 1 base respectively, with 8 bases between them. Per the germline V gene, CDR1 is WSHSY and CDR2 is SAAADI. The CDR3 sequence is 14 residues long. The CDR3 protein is CASSEGAFNYGYTF. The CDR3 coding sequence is TGCGCCAGCAGTGAGGGGGCTTTTAACTATGGCTACACCTTC.

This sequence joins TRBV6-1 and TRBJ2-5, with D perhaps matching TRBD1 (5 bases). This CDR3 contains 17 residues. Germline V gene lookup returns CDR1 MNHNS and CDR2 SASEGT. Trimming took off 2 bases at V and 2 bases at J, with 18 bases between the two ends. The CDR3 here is CASSEHTDKAIQETQYF. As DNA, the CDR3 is TGTGCCAGCAGTGAACACACGGACAAAGCAATTCAAGAGACCCAGTACTTC.

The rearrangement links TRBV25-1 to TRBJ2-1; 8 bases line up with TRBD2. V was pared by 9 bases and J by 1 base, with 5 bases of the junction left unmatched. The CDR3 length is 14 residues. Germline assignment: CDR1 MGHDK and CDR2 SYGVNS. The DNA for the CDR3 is TGTGCCAGTTCCCGGGGGGGGTCCTACAATGAGCAGTTCTTC. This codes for CASSRGGSYNEQFF.

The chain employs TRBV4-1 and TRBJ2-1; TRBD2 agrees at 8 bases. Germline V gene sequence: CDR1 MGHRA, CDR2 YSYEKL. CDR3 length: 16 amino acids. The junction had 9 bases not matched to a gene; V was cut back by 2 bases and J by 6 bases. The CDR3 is CASSQHGTRNINEQFF. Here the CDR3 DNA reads TGCGCCAGCAGCCAACACGGGACTAGAAACATCAATGAGCAGTTCTTC.

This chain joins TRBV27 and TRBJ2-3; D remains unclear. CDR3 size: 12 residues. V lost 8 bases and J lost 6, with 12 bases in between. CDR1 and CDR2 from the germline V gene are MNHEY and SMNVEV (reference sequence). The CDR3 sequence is CASATPGDTQYF. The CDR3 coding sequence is TGTGCCAGCGCAACCCCCGGGGATACGCAGTATTTT.

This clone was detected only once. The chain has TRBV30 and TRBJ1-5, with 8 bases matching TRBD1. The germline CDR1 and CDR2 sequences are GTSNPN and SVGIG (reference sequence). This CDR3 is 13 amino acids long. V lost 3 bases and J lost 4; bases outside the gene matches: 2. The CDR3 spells CAWRGTGNQPQHF. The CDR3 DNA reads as TGTGCCTGGAGGGGGACAGGAAATCAGCCCCAGCATTTT.